This T cell receptor beta chain was sequenced in a study of OX40 agonist ivuxolimab in advanced cancers. Study-wide context: Patients were treated with ivuxolimab, an agonistic anti-OX40 (CD134) antibody.

Findings of the study overall: By week 6 at 0.1 to 3.0 mg/kg, blood CD4+ and CD8+ T cells had expanded clonally.

In germline, CDR1 is GTSNPN, CDR2 SVGIG (reference sequence). Germline trimming cut 3 bases from V and 9 bases from J; bases unmatched to any gene: 9. The CDR3 length is 13 residues. A word on this clone: Its antigen is unknown.

Assay used: immunoSEQ multiplex PCR; TCRdb lists only in-frame clones, some missing. Among approximately 74,000 clones, 90% were seen once, and the ten largest hold over 9.5%. The clonotype comes from an adult with an advanced solid tumor such as melanoma, head and neck, liver or kidney cancer. The sample in question was CD4+ or CD8+ T cells sorted from blood, obtained in a trial of the OX40 agonist ivuxolimab. This chain joins TRBV30 and TRBJ2-7; 9 bases map to TRBD2. The CDR3 nucleotides read TGTGCCTGGAGCGGACTAGCGAGCCGAGGGCAGTACTTC. It yields the protein CAWSGLASRGQYF.